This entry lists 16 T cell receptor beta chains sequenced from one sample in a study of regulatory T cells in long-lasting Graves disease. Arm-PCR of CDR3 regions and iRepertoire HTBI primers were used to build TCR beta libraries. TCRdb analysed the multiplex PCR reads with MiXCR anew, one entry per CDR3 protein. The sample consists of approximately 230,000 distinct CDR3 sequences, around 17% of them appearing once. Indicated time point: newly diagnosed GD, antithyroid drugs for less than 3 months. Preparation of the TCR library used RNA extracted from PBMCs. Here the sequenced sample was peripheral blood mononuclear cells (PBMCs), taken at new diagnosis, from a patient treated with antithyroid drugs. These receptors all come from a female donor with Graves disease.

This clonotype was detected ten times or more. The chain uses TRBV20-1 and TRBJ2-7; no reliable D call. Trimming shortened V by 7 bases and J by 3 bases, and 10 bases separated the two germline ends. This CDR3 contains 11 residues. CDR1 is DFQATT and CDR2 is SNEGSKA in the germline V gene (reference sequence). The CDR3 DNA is TGCAGTGTTCGCCTAAGCTACGAGCAGTACTTC. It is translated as CSVRLSYEQYF.

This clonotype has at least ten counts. In DNA form, the CDR3 reads TGTGCCAGCAGGCCCCCAGGCAGGCAAGAGGACTATGGCTACACCTTC. Translated: CASRPPGRQEDYGYTF. The chain combines TRBV2 with TRBJ1-2, with unresolved D. V was trimmed by 6 bases and J by 3 bases, leaving 20 bases between them. The CDR3 spans 16 residues. Germline values: CDR1 SNHLY, CDR2 FYNNEI.

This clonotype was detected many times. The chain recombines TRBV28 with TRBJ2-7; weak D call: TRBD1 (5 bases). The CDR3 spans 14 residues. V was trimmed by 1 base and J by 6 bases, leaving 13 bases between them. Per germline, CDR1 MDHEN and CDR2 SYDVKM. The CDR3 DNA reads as TGTGCCAGCAGTTTATTGCAGGGTTCGGGCGAGCAGTACTTC. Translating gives CASSLLQGSGEQYF.

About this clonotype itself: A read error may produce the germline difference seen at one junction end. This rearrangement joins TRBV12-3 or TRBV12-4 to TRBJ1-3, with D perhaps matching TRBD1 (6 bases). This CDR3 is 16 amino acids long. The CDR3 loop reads CASSHSGVLSGNSIYF. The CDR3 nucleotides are TGTGCCAGCAGTCATTCAGGGGTTCTCTCCGGAAACAGCATATATTTT.

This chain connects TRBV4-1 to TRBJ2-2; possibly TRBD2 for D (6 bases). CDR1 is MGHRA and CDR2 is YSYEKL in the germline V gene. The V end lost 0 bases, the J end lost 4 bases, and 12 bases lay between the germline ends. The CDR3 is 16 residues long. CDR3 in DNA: TGCGCCAGCAGCCAAGATAGTGGAGGGGTCACCGGGGAGCTGTTTTTT. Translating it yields CASSQDSGGVTGELFF.

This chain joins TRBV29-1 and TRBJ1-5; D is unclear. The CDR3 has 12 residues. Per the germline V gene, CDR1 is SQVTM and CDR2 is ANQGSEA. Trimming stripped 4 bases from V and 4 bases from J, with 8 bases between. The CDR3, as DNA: TGCAGCGTTGGAAAGGGAAATCAGCCCCAGCATTTT. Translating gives CSVGKGNQPQHF.

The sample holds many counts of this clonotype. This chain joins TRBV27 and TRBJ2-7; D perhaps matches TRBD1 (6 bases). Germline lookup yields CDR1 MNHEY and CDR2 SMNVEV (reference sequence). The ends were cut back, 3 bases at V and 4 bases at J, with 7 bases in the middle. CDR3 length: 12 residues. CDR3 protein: CASSFTGYEQYF. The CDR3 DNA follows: TGTGCCAGCAGTTTTACAGGGTACGAGCAGTACTTC.

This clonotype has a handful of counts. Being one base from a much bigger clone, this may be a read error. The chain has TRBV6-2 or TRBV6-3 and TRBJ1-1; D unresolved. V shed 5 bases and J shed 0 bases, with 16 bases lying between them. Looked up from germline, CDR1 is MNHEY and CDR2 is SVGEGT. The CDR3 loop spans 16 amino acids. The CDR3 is CASSKFAAGMNTEAFF. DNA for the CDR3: TGTGCCAGCAGTAAGTTTGCAGCAGGCATGAACACTGAAGCTTTCTTT.

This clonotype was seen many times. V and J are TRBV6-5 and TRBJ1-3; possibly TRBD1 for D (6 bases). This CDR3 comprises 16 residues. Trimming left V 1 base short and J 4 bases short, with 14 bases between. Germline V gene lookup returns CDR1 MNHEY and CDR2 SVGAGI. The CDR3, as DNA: TGTGCCAGCAGTTACTTACAGGGCTATGCAGGAAACACCATATATTTT. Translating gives CASSYLQGYAGNTIYF.

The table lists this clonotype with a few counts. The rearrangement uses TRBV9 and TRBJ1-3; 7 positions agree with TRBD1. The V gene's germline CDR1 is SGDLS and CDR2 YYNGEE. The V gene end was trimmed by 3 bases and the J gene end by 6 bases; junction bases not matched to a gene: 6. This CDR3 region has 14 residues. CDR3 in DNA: TGTGCCAGCAGCGAGGGACAGATCGAAAACACCATATATTTT. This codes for CASSEGQIENTIYF.

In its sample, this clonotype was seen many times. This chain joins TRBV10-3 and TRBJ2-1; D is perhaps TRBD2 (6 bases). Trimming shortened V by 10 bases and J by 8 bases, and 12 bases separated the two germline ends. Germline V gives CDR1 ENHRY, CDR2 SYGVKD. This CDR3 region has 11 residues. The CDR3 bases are TGTGCCAGCGGAGGGTTCGATGAGCAGTTCTTC. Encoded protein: CASGGFDEQFF.

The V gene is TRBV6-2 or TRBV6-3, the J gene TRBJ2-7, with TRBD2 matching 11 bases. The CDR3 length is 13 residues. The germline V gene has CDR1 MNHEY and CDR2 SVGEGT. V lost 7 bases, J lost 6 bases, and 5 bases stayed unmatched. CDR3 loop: CASKGTSGLEQYF. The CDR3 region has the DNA TGTGCCAGCAAAGGGACTAGCGGACTCGAGCAGTACTTC.

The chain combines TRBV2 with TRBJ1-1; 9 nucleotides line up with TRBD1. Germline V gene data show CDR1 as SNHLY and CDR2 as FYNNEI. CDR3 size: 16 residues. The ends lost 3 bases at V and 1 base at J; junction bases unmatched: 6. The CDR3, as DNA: TGTGCCAGCAGTGACGCCCCGGACAGGGGGAACACTGAAGCTTTCTTT. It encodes CASSDAPDRGNTEAFF.

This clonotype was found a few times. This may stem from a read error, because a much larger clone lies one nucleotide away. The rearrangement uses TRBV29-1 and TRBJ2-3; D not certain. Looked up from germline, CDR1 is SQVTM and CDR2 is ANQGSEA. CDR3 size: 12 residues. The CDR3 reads CNVTASTDTQYF. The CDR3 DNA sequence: TGCAACGTTACGGCTAGCACAGATACGCAGTATTTT.

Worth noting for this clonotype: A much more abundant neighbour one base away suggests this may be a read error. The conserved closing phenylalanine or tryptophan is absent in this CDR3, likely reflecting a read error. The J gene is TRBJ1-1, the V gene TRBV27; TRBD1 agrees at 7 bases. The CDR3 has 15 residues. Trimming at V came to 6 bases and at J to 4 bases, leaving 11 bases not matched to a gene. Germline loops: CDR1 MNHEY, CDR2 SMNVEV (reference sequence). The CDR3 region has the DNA TGTGCCAGCAGCTCGACAGGGCGTATCGGCACTGAAGCTTTCTCT. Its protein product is CASSSTGRIGTEAFS.

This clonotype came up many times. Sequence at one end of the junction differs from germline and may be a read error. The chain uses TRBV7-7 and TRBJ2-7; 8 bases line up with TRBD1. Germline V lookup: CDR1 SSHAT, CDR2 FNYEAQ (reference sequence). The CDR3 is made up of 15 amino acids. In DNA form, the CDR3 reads TGTGCTAGCAGCTTAGCGAGGGGACAGGCATACGAGCAGTACTTC. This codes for CASSLARGQAYEQYF.